This T cell receptor beta chain was identified during a study of T cell changes during pregnancy in multiple sclerosis. TCRdb's copy holds only in-frame clones and misses some; the assay was immunoSEQ multiplex PCR. The sample consists of 53,000 or so clones, roughly 94% of them appearing once. The CDR3 length is 15 residues. V was clipped by 8 bases and J by 1 base, with 17 bases between them. Germline V gene data show CDR1 as SNHLY and CDR2 as FYNNEI. Sequencing used CD4+ T cells from peripheral blood mononuclear cells, obtained in the second trimester of pregnancy. The V gene is TRBV2, the J gene TRBJ2-5; D may be TRBD2 (6 bases). The source of this sequence is a female donor with multiple sclerosis, enrolled in a pregnancy study. The CDR3 bases are TGTGCCAGCGTCCGGAGGCGCGGGACCCAAGAGACCCAGTACTTC. It codes for CASVRRRGTQETQYF. The whole variable domain, remainder taken from reference TRBV2 and TRBJ2-5, is EPEVTQTPSHQVTQMGQEVILRCVPISNHLYFYWYRQILGQKVEFLVSFYNNEISEKSEIFDDQFSVERPDGSNFTLKIRSTKLEDSAMYFCASVRRRGTQETQYFGPGTRLLVL.